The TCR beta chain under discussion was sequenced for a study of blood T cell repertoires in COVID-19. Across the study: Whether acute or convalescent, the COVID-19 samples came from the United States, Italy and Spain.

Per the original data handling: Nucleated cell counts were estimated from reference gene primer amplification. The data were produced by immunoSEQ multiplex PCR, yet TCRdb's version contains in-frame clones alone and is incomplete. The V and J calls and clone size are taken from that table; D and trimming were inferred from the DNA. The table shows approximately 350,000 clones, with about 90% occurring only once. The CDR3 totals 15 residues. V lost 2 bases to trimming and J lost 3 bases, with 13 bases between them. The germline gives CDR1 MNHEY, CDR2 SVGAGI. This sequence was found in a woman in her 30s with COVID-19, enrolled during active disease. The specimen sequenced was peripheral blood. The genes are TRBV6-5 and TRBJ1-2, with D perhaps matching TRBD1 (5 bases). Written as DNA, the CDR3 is TGTGCCAGCAGTTACGAATTCGCACAGGACTATGGCTACACCTTC. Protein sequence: CASSYEFAQDYGYTF.